The next 9 T cell receptor beta chains were all read from a single sample in a study of control samples from healthy donors and cancer patients (dated by TCRdb to 2018 to 2020). Libraries were constructed by the immunoSEQ multiplex PCR assay. TCRdb mirrors the immuneACCESS table, restricted to in-frame sequences. Some clones are absent from its copies; in checked studies, under half trace to an unresolved V gene, and the reason for the others is unknown. The sample records around 130,000 clones, over 75% of which are singletons. Roughly 3.2% of the sample is held by the ten biggest clonotypes. Sample: blood. These receptors came from a man aged 45-65 years in good health.

The CDR3 region has the DNA TGTGCCAGCAGTTTTGGGCCGGGAAAGAACGAGCAGTACTTC. Protein sequence: CASSFGPGKNEQYF. The chain employs TRBV6-5 and TRBJ2-7, with D possibly TRBD2 on 5 matching bases. The CDR3 is 14 amino acids. V gave up 4 bases and J gave up 5 bases, with 15 bases separating them. CDR1 MNHEY and CDR2 SVGAGI come from the germline V gene.

The rearrangement links TRBV7-6 to TRBJ2-7; TRBD1 matches 9 bases. Germline V gene data show CDR1 as SGHVS and CDR2 as FNYEAQ. V shed 5 bases and J 3 bases; nucleotides not matched to a gene: 8. The CDR3 consists of 15 residues. The CDR3 sequence is CASSLFAGQGYEQYF. The DNA for the CDR3 is TGTGCCAGCAGCCTATTTGCGGGACAGGGCTACGAGCAGTACTTC.

The chain has TRBV5-1 and TRBJ2-5, with 8 nucleotides matching TRBD2. CDR3 length equals 15 residues. V gave up 4 bases and J gave up 5 bases; unmatched junction bases: 10. Per the germline V gene, CDR1 is SGHRS and CDR2 is YFSETQ. The CDR3 DNA is TGCGCCAGCAGCGGGAACGGGGGGGCGCAGGAGACCCAGTACTTC. Translated, it gives CASSGNGGAQETQYF.

The chain recombines TRBV29-1 with TRBJ1-2, with a possible D match to TRBD1 (5 bases). The V end lost 7 bases, the J end lost 4 bases, and 16 bases lay between the germline ends. This CDR3 comprises 13 residues. Germline V gives CDR1 SQVTM, CDR2 ANQGSEA. DNA for the CDR3: TGCAGCGCCGGGAGGCAGGGTATCTATGGCTACACCTTC. Its translation is CSAGRQGIYGYTF.

This chain uses TRBV4-1 with TRBJ2-7, with a possible D match to TRBD2 (6 bases). With 1 base removed from V and 2 bases from J, the gap between germline ends came to 9 bases. The CDR3 is 14 amino acids. In germline, CDR1 is MGHRA, CDR2 YSYEKL. The CDR3 here is CASSQGGGAYEQYF. The DNA of the CDR3 is TGCGCCAGCAGCCAAGGGGGAGGCGCCTACGAGCAGTACTTC.

V and J are TRBV19 and TRBJ2-1; 9 positions agree with TRBD2. The trim removed 2 bases at V and 9 bases at J, leaving 8 bases unmatched. CDR1 is LNHDA and CDR2 is SQIVND in the germline V gene (reference sequence). The CDR3 has 15 amino acids. The CDR3 region has the DNA TGTGCCAGTAGTATAAAGGCGGGGGGGTATAGTGAGCAGTTCTTC. This translates into CASSIKAGGYSEQFF.

The gene calls are TRBV5-1 and TRBJ2-7, with D maybe TRBD2 (6 bases). Trimming left V 4 bases short and J 8 bases short, with 16 bases between. The germline gives CDR1 SGHRS, CDR2 YFSETQ. This CDR3 is 13 amino acids long. The CDR3, as DNA: TGCGCCAGCAGCATTTCCGGGACTGGGAAGCAGTACTTC. Amino acid sequence: CASSISGTGKQYF. The full variable domain, its missing parts supplied by reference TRBV5-1 and TRBJ2-7, is KAGVTQTPRYLIKTRGQQVTLSCSPISGHRSVSWYQQTPGQGLQFLFEYFSETQRNKGNFPGRFSGRQFSNSRSEMNVSTLELGDSALYLCASSISGTGKQYFGPGTRLTVT.

V and J are TRBV5-6 and TRBJ2-3, with a tentative D call TRBD2 (7 bases). CDR1 is SGHDT and CDR2 is YYEEEE in the germline V gene. The ends were cut back, 4 bases at V and 3 bases at J, with 15 bases in the middle. This CDR3 contains 15 residues. The CDR3 sequence: CASSHEGGVTDTQYF. The CDR3 DNA sequence: TGTGCCAGCAGCCACGAGGGGGGGGTAACAGATACGCAGTATTTT.

This chain links TRBV18 with TRBJ2-7; TRBD1 or TRBD2 may be the D gene (5 bases each). V was trimmed by 4 bases and J by 2 bases, leaving 15 bases between them. The CDR3 is 15 residues long. The germline V gene encodes CDR1 KGHSH and CDR2 LQKENI. CDR3 sequence (DNA): TGTGCCAGCTCACGTGGGACGGATATAACCTACGAGCAGTACTTC. It codes for CASSRGTDITYEQYF.